These 9 T cell receptor beta chains originate from one sample sequenced in a study of T cells in Graves' hyperthyroidism and ophthalmopathy. Researchers amplified the TCR beta CDR3 regions from RNA transcripts. An initial round of RT-PCR targeting the TCR CDR3 relied on the HTBI primer set. TCRdb processed the multiplex PCR reads anew with MiXCR; each CDR3 protein has one entry. The data show about 700,000 distinct CDR3 sequences, 14% seen once. Sequencing was done on a sample of blood. All receptors come from a woman aged 18-29 years with Graves' hyperthyroidism.

In its sample, this clonotype was seen many times. The rearrangement uses TRBV20-1 and TRBJ2-1; 11 bases match TRBD2. V shed 1 base, J shed 0 bases, and the junction held 2 bases outside the gene matches. This CDR3 comprises 16 residues. Germline-derived CDR1 and CDR2 are DFQATT and SNEGSKA (reference sequence). CDR3 sequence (DNA): TGCAGTGCTAGAGTGGGACTAGCGGCCTCCTACAATGAGCAGTTCTTC. This codes for CSARVGLAASYNEQFF.

The V and J genes are TRBV6-1 and TRBJ1-1, with a possible D match to TRBD1 (5 bases). This CDR3 is built from 16 residues. Germline V gene data show CDR1 as MNHNS and CDR2 as SASEGT. Trimming stripped 5 bases from V and 3 bases from J, with 19 bases between. For the CDR3, the DNA is TGTGCCAGCAGTCCAGACGTCGCGGGGGGGTACACTGAAGCTTTCTTT. This translates into CASSPDVAGGYTEAFF.

V is TRBV6-2 or TRBV6-3 and J is TRBJ2-1; TRBD2 aligns across 9 bases. CDR3 length equals 12 residues. Per the germline V gene, CDR1 is MNHEY and CDR2 is SVGEGT. After removal of 8 bases from V and 9 bases from J, the junction contained 5 bases not matched to a gene. CDR3: CASGTSLSEQFF. DNA of the CDR3: TGTGCCAGCGGGACTAGCCTCAGTGAGCAGTTCTTC.

At least ten counts were recorded for this clonotype. The gene calls are TRBV6-1 and TRBJ2-7, with D unclear. The CDR3 is 14 residues long. Germline lookup yields CDR1 MNHNS and CDR2 SASEGT. The V end was cut by 1 base, the J end by 2 bases, with 9 bases between. This CDR3 is CASSEGQAPYEQYF. CDR3 coding DNA: TGTGCCAGCAGTGAAGGCCAAGCCCCCTACGAGCAGTACTTC.

The V and J genes are TRBV5-4 and TRBJ2-3; 7 bases are a match to TRBD2. Germline V gene sequence: CDR1 SGHNT, CDR2 YYREEE (reference sequence). V shed 3 bases and J 4 bases; nucleotides not matched to a gene: 8. The CDR3 spans 15 residues. CDR3 sequence (DNA): TGTGCCAGCAGCTCCCGACGACTAGCCGCAGATACGCAGTATTTT. Translated: CASSSRRLAADTQYF.

In its sample, this clonotype was seen many times. The genes are TRBV12-3 or TRBV12-4 and TRBJ1-2, with a tentative D call TRBD1 (5 bases). There are 16 residues in the CDR3. V lost 4 bases, J lost 7 bases, and 22 bases lay in between. CDR3 sequence reads: CASSSHWGELKGGYTF. CDR3 coding DNA: TGTGCCAGCAGTTCTCATTGGGGGGAGCTGAAAGGTGGCTACACCTTC.

This clonotype was seen ten or more times. The chain has TRBV30 and TRBJ2-2; D is unclear. This CDR3 region has 12 residues. V dropped 2 bases and J dropped 7 bases, with 8 bases sitting between them. In germline, CDR1 is GTSNPN, CDR2 SVGIG (reference sequence). CDR3 amino acids: CAWSPLGGELFF. As DNA, the CDR3 is TGTGCCTGGAGTCCTCTTGGCGGGGAGCTGTTTTTT.

The table lists this clonotype with many counts. This rearrangement joins TRBV7-9 to TRBJ2-7, with 7 positions matching TRBD1. With V trimmed by 6 bases and J by 6 bases, 8 bases remained unmatched. The germline CDR1 and CDR2 sequences are SEHNR and FQNEAQ (reference sequence). This CDR3 has 13 amino acids. The CDR3: CASRDRFMPEQYF. As DNA, the CDR3 is TGTGCCAGCAGGGACAGGTTTATGCCCGAGCAGTACTTC.

This chain links TRBV7-9 with TRBJ2-7, with D possibly matching TRBD1 (6 bases). The CDR3 contains 15 residues. CDR1 and CDR2 (germline): SEHNR, FQNEAQ (reference sequence). V was trimmed by 4 bases and J by 5 bases, leaving 18 bases between them. This CDR3 reads CASSSAGTKNHEQYF. The CDR3 DNA sequence: TGTGCCAGCAGCTCGGCCGGGACAAAAAACCACGAGCAGTACTTC. Full variable domain (outside the CDR3, taken from reference TRBV7-9 and TRBJ2-7): DTGVSQNPRHKITKRGQNVTFRCDPISEHNRLYWYRQTLGQGPEFLTYFQNEAQLEKSRLLSDRFSAERPKGSFSTLEIQRTEQGDSAMYLCASSSAGTKNHEQYFGPGTRLTVT.